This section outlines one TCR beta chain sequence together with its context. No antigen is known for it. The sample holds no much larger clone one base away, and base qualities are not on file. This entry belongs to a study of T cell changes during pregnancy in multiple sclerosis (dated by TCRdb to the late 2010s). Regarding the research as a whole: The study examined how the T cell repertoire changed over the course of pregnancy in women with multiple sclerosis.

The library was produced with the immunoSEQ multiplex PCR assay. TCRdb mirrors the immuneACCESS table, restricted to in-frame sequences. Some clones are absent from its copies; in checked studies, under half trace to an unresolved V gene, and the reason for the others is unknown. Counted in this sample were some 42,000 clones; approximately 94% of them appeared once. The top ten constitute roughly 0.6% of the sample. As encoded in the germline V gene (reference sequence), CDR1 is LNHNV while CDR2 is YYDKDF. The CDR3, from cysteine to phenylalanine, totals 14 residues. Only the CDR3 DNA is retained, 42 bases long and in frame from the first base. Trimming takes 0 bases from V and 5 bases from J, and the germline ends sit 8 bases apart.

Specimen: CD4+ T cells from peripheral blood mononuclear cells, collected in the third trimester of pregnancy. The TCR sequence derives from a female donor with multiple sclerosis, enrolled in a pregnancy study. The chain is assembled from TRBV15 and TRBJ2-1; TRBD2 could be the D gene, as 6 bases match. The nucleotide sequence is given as TGTGCCACCAGCAGAGACCTAGCGAACAATGAGCAGTTCTTC. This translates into CATSRDLANNEQFF.